This TCR beta chain was retrieved from a study of T cell responses to AZD1222 COVID-19 vaccine. Between the trimmed V and J ends, which lost 4 bases and 5 bases, there was a span of 9 bases. The CDR3 is 12 amino acids. The germline V gene has CDR1 ENHRY and CDR2 SYGVKD. The table came from immunoSEQ multiplex PCR; TCRdb's copy has only in-frame clones and leaves some out. The table includes some 130,000 clones, roughly nine tenths detected once. As concerns this clone: Its target is not known.

The study, taken as a whole, reports: Among spike-specific TCRs, nearly half reportedly target unmutated variant regions. Spike regions recognized by vaccine-associated CD4 TCRs spanned the protein, led by 160-218 and 743-854.

The sequence was obtained from an adult in good health. V is TRBV10-3 and J is TRBJ2-7; possibly TRBD2 for D (6 bases). Sequencing was performed on peripheral blood, taken on day 0 of AZD1222 vaccination. The CDR3 DNA reads TGTGCCATCAGTGGCGGGGTTCACGAGCAGTACTTC. Translation gives CAISGGVHEQYF.